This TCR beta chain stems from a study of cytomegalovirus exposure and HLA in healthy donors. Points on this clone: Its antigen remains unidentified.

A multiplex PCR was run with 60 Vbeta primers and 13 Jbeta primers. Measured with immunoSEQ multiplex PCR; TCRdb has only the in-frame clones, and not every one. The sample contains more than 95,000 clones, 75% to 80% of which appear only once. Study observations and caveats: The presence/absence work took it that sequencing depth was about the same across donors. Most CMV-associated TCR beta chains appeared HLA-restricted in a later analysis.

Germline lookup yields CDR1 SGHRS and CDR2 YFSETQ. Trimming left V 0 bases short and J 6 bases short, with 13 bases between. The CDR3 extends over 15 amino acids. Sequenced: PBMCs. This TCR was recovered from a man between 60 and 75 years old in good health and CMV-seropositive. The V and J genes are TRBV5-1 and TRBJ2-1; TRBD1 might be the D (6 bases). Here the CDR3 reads CASSLAQGMGNEQFF. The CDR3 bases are TGCGCCAGCAGCTTGGCTCAGGGGATGGGCAATGAGCAGTTCTTC.